This TCR beta chain was documented in a study of CD8 T cells in ankylosing spondylitis. Quantitative 5'-RACE with molecular barcodes was used to make the TCR beta libraries. A single record per CDR3 protein comes from TCRdb applying MiXCR to the 5' RACE reads. The sample has fewer than 25,000 distinct CDR3 sequences, about an eighth seen once. This clonotype was observed at least ten times. The receptor's source is a male donor with ankylosing spondylitis or in good health (not recorded which). The sequencing sample was made of blood.

Here the CDR3 DNA reads TGTGCCAGCAGCTTTAGGGACAGGGGAGGCATGAACACTGAAGCTTTCTTT. This codes for CASSFRDRGGMNTEAFF. The genes are TRBV7-2 and TRBJ1-1, with 10 bases aligning to TRBD1. V trimming: 3 bases; J trimming: 0 bases; junction bases outside the gene matches: 7. The CDR3 runs 17 residues. From germline, CDR1 is SGHTA and CDR2 FQGNSA.